This entry is about one TCR beta chain. The record originates from a study of shared clonotypes between healthy human individuals. V was clipped by 2 bases and J by 13 bases, with 21 bases between them. The CDR3 is 16 residues long. The germline V gene encodes CDR1 MDHEN and CDR2 SYDVKM. Libraries were prepared by immunoSEQ multiplex PCR; TCRdb keeps only in-frame clonotypes and omits some of them. This sample has 950,000 to 1,300,000 clones; 60% to 80% occur once, and the top ten carry about 1.5%. The receptor's source is a man in his late teens or twenties in good health. Sample: memory CD4+ T cells sorted from blood. Noted subset: CD45RA-negative fraction. The rearrangement links TRBV28 to TRBJ2-6; D not resolved. The CDR3 region is CASSLGSLRPGQVLTF. CDR3 sequence (DNA): TGTGCCAGCAGTTTAGGTTCCCTACGGCCGGGTCAAGTCCTGACTTTC.